Listed here is a single T cell receptor (beta chain). This entry belongs to a study of chemoradiotherapy in HPV16-positive cancers. Measured with immunoSEQ multiplex PCR; TCRdb has only the in-frame clones, and not every one. The sample gives about 68,000 clones, around nine tenths of which show up once; roughly 4.2% is in the top ten. Germline V gene data show CDR1 as SGHRS and CDR2 as YFSETQ. The CDR3 is 15 amino acids. After removal of 5 bases from V and 1 base from J, the junction contained 5 bases not matched to a gene. The chain employs TRBV5-1 and TRBJ2-1; the match to TRBD2 covers 8 bases. This specimen consisted of blood, obtained from a patient who underwent chemoradiotherapy. This receptor was taken from a human donor with HPV-associated anogenital cancer. CDR3 residues: CASRLIAGSYNEQFF. As DNA, the CDR3 is TGCGCCAGCAGACTGATAGCGGGGTCCTACAATGAGCAGTTCTTC.